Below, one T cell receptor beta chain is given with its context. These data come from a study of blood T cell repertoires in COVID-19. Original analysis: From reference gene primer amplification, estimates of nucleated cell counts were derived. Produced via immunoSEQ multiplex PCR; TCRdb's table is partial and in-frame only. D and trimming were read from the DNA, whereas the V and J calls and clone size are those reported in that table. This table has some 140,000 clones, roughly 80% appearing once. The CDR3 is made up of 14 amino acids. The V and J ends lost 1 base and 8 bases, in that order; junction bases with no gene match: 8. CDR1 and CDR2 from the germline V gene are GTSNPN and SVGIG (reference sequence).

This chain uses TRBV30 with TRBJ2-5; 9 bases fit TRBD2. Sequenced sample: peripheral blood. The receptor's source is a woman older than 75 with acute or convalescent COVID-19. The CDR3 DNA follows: TGTGCCTGGAGTGGGGGACTAGCAGCGCGAACCCAGTACTTC. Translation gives CAWSGGLAARTQYF.